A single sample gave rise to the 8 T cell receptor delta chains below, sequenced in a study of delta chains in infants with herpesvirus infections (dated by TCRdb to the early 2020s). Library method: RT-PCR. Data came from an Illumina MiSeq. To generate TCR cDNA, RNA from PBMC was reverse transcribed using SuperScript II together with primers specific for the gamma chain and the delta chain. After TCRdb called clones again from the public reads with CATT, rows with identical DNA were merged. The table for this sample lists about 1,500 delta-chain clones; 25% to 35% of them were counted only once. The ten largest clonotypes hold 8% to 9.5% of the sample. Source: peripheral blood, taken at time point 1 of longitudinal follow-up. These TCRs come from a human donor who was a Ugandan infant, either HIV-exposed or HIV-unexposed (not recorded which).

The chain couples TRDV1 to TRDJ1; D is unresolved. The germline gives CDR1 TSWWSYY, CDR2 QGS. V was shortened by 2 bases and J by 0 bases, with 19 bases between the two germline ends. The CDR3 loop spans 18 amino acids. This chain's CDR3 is CALGESTGTKEDTDKLIF. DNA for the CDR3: TGTGCTCTTGGGGAATCGACCGGCACTAAGGAGGACACCGATAAACTCATCTTT.

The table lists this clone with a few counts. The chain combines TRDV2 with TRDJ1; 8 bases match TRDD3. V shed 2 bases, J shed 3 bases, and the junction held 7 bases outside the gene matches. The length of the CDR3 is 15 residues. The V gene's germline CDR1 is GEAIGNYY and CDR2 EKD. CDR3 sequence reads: CACDKLTGGADKLIF. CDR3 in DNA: TGTGCCTGTGACAAACTTACTGGGGGTGCCGATAAACTCATCTTT.

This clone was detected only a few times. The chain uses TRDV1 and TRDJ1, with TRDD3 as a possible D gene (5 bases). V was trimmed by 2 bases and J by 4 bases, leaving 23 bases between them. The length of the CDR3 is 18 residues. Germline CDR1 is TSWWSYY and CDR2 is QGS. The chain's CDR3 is CALGERSGRTGVLDKLIF. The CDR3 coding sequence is TGTGCTCTTGGGGAAAGGAGCGGGAGAACGGGGGTCCTCGATAAACTCATCTTT.

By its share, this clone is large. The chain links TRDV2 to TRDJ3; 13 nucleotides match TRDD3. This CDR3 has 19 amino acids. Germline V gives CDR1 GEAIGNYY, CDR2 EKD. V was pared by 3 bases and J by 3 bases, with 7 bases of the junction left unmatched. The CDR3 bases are TGTGCCTGTGACTCCTACTGGGGGATACGCGACTGGGACACCCGACAGATGTTTTTC. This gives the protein CACDSYWGIRDWDTRQMFF.

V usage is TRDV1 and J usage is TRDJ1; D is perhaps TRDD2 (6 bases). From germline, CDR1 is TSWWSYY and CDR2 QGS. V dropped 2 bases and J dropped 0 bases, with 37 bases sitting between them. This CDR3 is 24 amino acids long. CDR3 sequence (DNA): TGTGCTCTTGGGGAAACCAGAACATTCCCGACTCCTACTGAGACCCTGGGTTACACCGATAAACTCATCTTT. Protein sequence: CALGETRTFPTPTETLGYTDKLIF.

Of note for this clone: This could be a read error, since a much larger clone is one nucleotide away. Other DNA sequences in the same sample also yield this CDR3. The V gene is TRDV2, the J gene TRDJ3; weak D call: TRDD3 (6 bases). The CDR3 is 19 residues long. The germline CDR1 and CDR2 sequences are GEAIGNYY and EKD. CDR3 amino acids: CACDTGWGWSSWDTRQMFF. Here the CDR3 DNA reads TGTGCCTGTGACACCGGATGGGGATGGAGCTCCTGGGACACCAGACAGATGTTTTTC.

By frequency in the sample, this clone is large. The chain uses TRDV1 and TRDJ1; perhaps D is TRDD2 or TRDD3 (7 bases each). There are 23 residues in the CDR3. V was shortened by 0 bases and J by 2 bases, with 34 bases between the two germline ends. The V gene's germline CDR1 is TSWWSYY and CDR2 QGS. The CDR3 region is CALGELGRVPTMGEESVTDKLIF. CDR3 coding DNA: TGTGCTCTTGGGGAACTCGGGAGAGTTCCTACGATGGGGGAGGAGTCCGTTACCGATAAACTCATCTTT.

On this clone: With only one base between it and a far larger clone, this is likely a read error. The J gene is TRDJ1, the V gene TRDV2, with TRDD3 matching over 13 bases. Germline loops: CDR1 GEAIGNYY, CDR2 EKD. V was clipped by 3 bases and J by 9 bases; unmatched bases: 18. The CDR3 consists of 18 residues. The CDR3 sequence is CACDPVLLGDTVTAQLIF. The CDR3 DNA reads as TGTGCCTGTGACCCCGTACTACTGGGGGATACGGTGACAGCACAACTCATCTTT.